The rows below give T cell receptor beta chains drawn from one sample of a study of vaccination and CD4 T cells after COVID-19. TCRdb ran MiXCR on the PCR reads and lists one entry per CDR3 protein. The sample consists of approximately 8,100 distinct CDR3 sequences, 64% of them appearing once. No antigen has been identified for these receptors. Specimen: CD4+ T cells from blood, cultured in vitro. The origin of the receptors is a human donor who had recovered from COVID-19. CDR3s include the opening cysteine and the closing phenylalanine or tryptophan. Each record gives: CDR3 length, J gene, D gene, clone size, V gene, CDR3 protein, CDR3 DNA. A D gene is named only where the DNA matches it firmly. Clone size appears in some rows only: once, few, many, or a class for an expanded clone.

>11|TRBJ2-5|.|.|TRBV12-3/TRBV12-4
CASTEGETQYF
TGTGCCAGCACCGAAGGAGAGACCCAGTACTTC
>12|TRBJ1-2|.|.|TRBV24-1
CATSDPSYGYTF
TGTGCCACCAGTGACCCCAGCTATGGCTACACCTTC
>15|TRBJ2-7|.|.|TRBV27
CASSPVGMPLDEQYF
TGTGCCAGCAGTCCGGTGGGGATGCCTCTGGACGAGCAGTACTTC
>12|TRBJ2-1|.|.|TRBV7-2
CASTGDKNEQFF
TGTGCCAGTACTGGGGATAAGAATGAGCAGTTCTTC
>14|TRBJ1-2|.|.|TRBV12-3/TRBV12-4
CASSFGAEVYGYTF
TGTGCCAGCAGTTTTGGGGCAGAGGTCTATGGCTACACCTTC
>13|TRBJ2-5|.|.|TRBV28
CASTTGWEETQYF
TGTGCCAGCACAACAGGGTGGGAAGAGACCCAGTACTTC
>12|TRBJ1-3|.|.|TRBV20-1
CSARKTGNTIYF
TGCAGTGCCCGAAAGACTGGAAACACCATATATTTT
>14|TRBJ2-1|TRBD2|few|TRBV20-1
CSARELAEYNEQFF
TGCAGTGCTAGAGAGCTAGCGGAGTACAATGAGCAGTTCTTC
>17|TRBJ1-3|.|.|TRBV7-9
CASSPTRLRDTGNTIYF
TGTGCCAGCAGCCCAACTCGTCTCCGGGACACAGGAAACACCATATATTTT
>18|TRBJ2-7|.|.|TRBV11-3
CASSLVRGGQTSSYEQYF
TGTGCCAGCAGCTTAGTCCGTGGGGGACAAACTTCCTCCTACGAGCAGTACTTC
>13|TRBJ2-7|.|once|TRBV2
CASKTDGPYEQYF
TGTGCCAGCAAAACCGACGGTCCCTACGAGCAGTACTTC
>14|TRBJ1-1|TRBD1|.|TRBV6-1
CASSGRQGRTEAFF
TGTGCCAGCAGTGGTCGACAGGGGAGGACTGAAGCTTTCTTT
>16|TRBJ1-5|TRBD1|.|TRBV6-1
CATSGTGGGSNQPQHF
TGTGCCACTTCCGGGACAGGGGGCGGTAGCAATCAGCCCCAGCATTTT
>12|TRBJ1-2|TRBD1|.|TRBV7-9
CASSLGTGGYTF
TGTGCCAGCAGCTTAGGGACAGGTGGCTACACCTTC
>19|TRBJ2-7|.|.|TRBV10-3
CAIGPGMGTGRGTLGEQYF
TGTGCCATCGGGCCAGGCATGGGAACAGGTAGGGGAACGTTAGGCGAGCAGTACTTC
>15|TRBJ1-6|.|once|TRBV9
CASSVGTDLNSPLHF
TGTGCCAGCAGCGTCGGGACGGATCTTAATTCACCCCTCCACTTT
>18|TRBJ2-5|.|.|TRBV11-2
CASSRGDPGEDLEETQYF
TGTGCCAGCAGCCGCGGGGATCCGGGAGAGGATTTAGAAGAGACCCAGTACTTC
>16|TRBJ2-7|TRBD2|.|TRBV25-1
CASSGGAGRRGDEQYF
TGTGCCAGCAGTGGAGGAGCGGGGAGGAGAGGCGACGAGCAGTACTTC
>15|TRBJ2-7|TRBD2|.|TRBV6-1
CASSQTSGGYREQYF
TGTGCCAGCAGCCAGACTAGCGGGGGCTACCGGGAGCAGTACTTC
>15|TRBJ2-4|.|.|TRBV28
CASSSPREAKNIQYF
TGTGCCAGCAGTTCCCCTCGGGAGGCCAAAAACATTCAGTACTTC
>14|TRBJ1-1|.|.|TRBV6-5
CASSYDRGNTEAFF
TGTGCCAGCAGTTACGACAGAGGGAACACTGAAGCTTTCTTT
>13|TRBJ1-1|.|.|TRBV6-1
CASRSQGNTEAFF
TGTGCCAGCAGGTCACAGGGGAACACTGAAGCTTTCTTT
>15|TRBJ2-1|.|.|TRBV20-1
CSARDFSTSYNEQFF
TGCAGTGCTAGAGATTTCAGTACCTCTTACAATGAGCAGTTCTTC
>12|TRBJ1-5|.|.|TRBV6-2/TRBV6-3
CAGKDSNQPQHF
TGTGCCGGAAAAGATAGCAATCAGCCCCAGCATTTT
>11|TRBJ1-1|.|.|TRBV7-2
CASSFSFEAFF
TGTGCCAGCAGCTTTTCCTTTGAAGCTTTCTTT
>14|TRBJ2-1|TRBD1|.|TRBV6-1
CASSGGQGSNEQFF
TGTGCCAGCAGTGGAGGACAGGGTTCCAATGAGCAGTTCTTC
>14|TRBJ1-2|TRBD1|.|TRBV27
CASSPSGQYYGYTF
TGTGCCAGCAGCCCCTCGGGACAGTACTATGGCTACACCTTC
>16|TRBJ2-1|TRBD2|.|TRBV11-3
CASSLGRTSADNEQFF
TGTGCCAGCAGCTTAGGTAGGACTAGCGCCGACAATGAGCAGTTCTTC
>15|TRBJ2-3|TRBD1|few|TRBV6-5
CASSYDGQGADTQYF
TGTGCCAGCAGTTACGACGGACAGGGGGCAGATACGCAGTATTTT
>13|TRBJ2-7|.|few|TRBV10-1
CASSFESGREQYF
TGCGCCAGCAGTTTTGAATCTGGACGCGAGCAGTACTTC
>16|TRBJ1-2|TRBD1|.|TRBV7-2
CASSSRTGGSVGGYTF
TGTGCCAGCAGTTCACGGACAGGGGGCTCGGTTGGTGGCTACACCTTC
>15|TRBJ2-3|.|.|TRBV7-2
CASSSPGPRTDTQYF
TGTGCCAGCAGCTCACCGGGACCACGCACAGATACGCAGTATTTT
>12|TRBJ1-6|.|once|TRBV11-3
CASSLEHSPLHF
TGTGCCAGCAGCTTAGAGCATTCACCCCTCCACTTT
>14|TRBJ2-5|.|.|TRBV14
CASSNPAAQETQYF
TGTGCCAGCAGCAACCCCGCGGCTCAAGAGACCCAGTACTTC